What follows are 14 T cell receptor beta chains derived from one specimen sequenced in a study of CD8 T cells in ankylosing spondylitis. TCRdb recomputed calls from the 5' RACE reads with MiXCR, one row per CDR3 protein. The sample shows some 37,000 distinct CDR3 sequences, approximately 6% of them seen only once. Sequencing input: blood, either unsorted or a sorted T cell fraction (not recorded which). The receptors derive from a male donor with ankylosing spondylitis or in good health (not recorded which).

This clonotype was counted between two and nine times. A much larger clone is a single base away; this may be a read error. The chain couples TRBV2 to TRBJ1-3, with D tentatively TRBD1 (5 bases). Germline V CDR1 and CDR2: SNHLY, FYNNEI. The CDR3 contains 18 residues. Here the CDR3 DNA reads TGTACCAGCAGTTTGGGGCGGGCCAGCGTCAGCTCTGGAAACACCATATATTTT. Amino acid sequence: CTSSLGRASVSSGNTIYF.

This clonotype was seen many times. The genes are TRBV7-2 and TRBJ1-2, with D unclear. Looked up from germline, CDR1 is SGHTA and CDR2 is FQGNSA. The length of the CDR3 is 14 residues. Trimming took off 5 bases at V and 8 bases at J, with 18 bases between the two ends. CDR3 DNA sequence: TGTGCCAGCAGCCCCCGGGCGGGGTTATACGGCTACACCTTC. Its protein product is CASSPRAGLYGYTF.

This clonotype was detected ten times or more. V is TRBV11-2 and J is TRBJ2-3, with 7 positions matching TRBD2. The CDR3 totals 15 residues. Per the germline V gene, CDR1 is SGHAT and CDR2 is FQNNGV. With 1 base clipped from V and 5 bases from J, the junction kept 6 bases outside the gene matches. The CDR3 DNA is TGTGCCAGCAGCTTAGTTCTAGCGGAGAAAGATACGCAGTATTTT. Its translation: CASSLVLAEKDTQYF.

This clonotype was seen repeatedly, ten times or more. The chain couples TRBV4-2 to TRBJ1-4; no definite D call. There are 14 residues in the CDR3. The germline V gene has CDR1 LGHNA and CDR2 YNFKEQ. Trimming cost V 1 base and J 8 bases, with 11 bases left between them. Here the CDR3 reads CASSQAYRREKLFF. In DNA form, the CDR3 reads TGTGCCAGCAGCCAAGCGTACAGAAGAGAAAAACTGTTTTTT.

Ten or more counts support this clonotype. The rearrangement uses TRBV3-1 and TRBJ2-7; TRBD2 is a possible D gene (6 bases). This CDR3 region has 14 residues. V lost 1 base to trimming and J lost 0 bases, with 7 bases between them. Per germline, CDR1 LGHDT and CDR2 YNNKEL (reference sequence). CDR3 coding DNA: TGTGCCAGCAGCCAAGCAGCGGGCTCCTACGAGCAGTACTTC. Translation: CASSQAAGSYEQYF.

This clonotype was detected ten times or more. The J gene is TRBJ2-3, the V gene TRBV20-1, with TRBD1 matching 8 bases. V lost 6 bases, J lost 10 bases, and 12 bases stayed unmatched. Germline assignment: CDR1 DFQATT and CDR2 SNEGSKA (reference sequence). The CDR3 spans 13 residues. The CDR3: CSARGPVGSSQYF. DNA of the CDR3: TGCAGTGCCAGGGGGCCCGTTGGCTCCTCGCAGTATTTT.

This clonotype was detected ten times or more. This chain joins TRBV9 and TRBJ2-2, with D unresolved. CDR3 size: 13 residues. Germline V lookup: CDR1 SGDLS, CDR2 YYNGEE. Trimming stripped 4 bases from V and 6 bases from J, with 10 bases between. For the CDR3, the DNA is TGTGCCAGCAGCTTCGGAGTGGCCGGGGAGCTGTTTTTT. Protein sequence: CASSFGVAGELFF.

Many counts were recorded for this clonotype. The J gene is TRBJ2-5, the V gene TRBV7-2; D gene unclear. The V and J ends lost 5 bases and 5 bases respectively, with 9 bases between them. CDR3 length equals 12 residues. Germline V gene sequence: CDR1 SGHTA, CDR2 FQGNSA. CDR3 DNA sequence: TGTGCCAGCAGCACGCCTCGGGAGACCCAGTACTTC. Residues: CASSTPRETQYF.

This clonotype came up many times. This chain connects TRBV25-1 to TRBJ2-2, with no clear D. V shed 1 base and J shed 4 bases, with 10 bases lying between them. This CDR3 comprises 15 residues. Germline V gives CDR1 MGHDK, CDR2 SYGVNS. The CDR3 here is CASSEFGYGTGELFF. The CDR3 DNA reads as TGTGCCAGCAGTGAATTCGGGTACGGCACCGGGGAGCTGTTTTTT.

This clonotype was picked up many times. The chain employs TRBV29-1 and TRBJ2-5, with D maybe TRBD1 (5 bases). CDR3 length equals 12 residues. The germline CDR1 and CDR2 sequences are SQVTM and ANQGSEA. Trimming removed 7 bases from V and 0 bases from J, with 9 bases in between. CDR3 amino acids: CSALTDQETQYF. The CDR3 DNA follows: TGCAGCGCCTTGACAGACCAAGAGACCCAGTACTTC.

This clonotype was counted ten times or more. The CDR3 bases are TGCGCCAGCAGCCATGGCTCTTACGAGCAGTACTTC. Its translation is CASSHGSYEQYF. V usage is TRBV5-1 and J usage is TRBJ2-7; D gene unclear. Germline V CDR1 and CDR2: SGHRS, YFSETQ. The CDR3 has 12 residues. Trimming cost V 4 bases and J 4 bases, with 9 bases left between them.

This clonotype was seen ten or more times. The J gene is TRBJ2-1, the V gene TRBV7-6, with D perhaps TRBD1 (5 bases). The CDR3 totals 12 residues. The V and J ends lost 4 bases and 9 bases respectively, with 10 bases between them. Looked up from germline, CDR1 is SGHVS and CDR2 is FNYEAQ. In DNA, the CDR3 is TGTGCCAGCAGCTCGGACAAAGGTGAGCAGTTCTTC. Its translation is CASSSDKGEQFF. Using reference TRBV7-6 and TRBJ2-1 for the parts outside the CDR3, the full variable domain is GAGVSQSPRYKVTKRGQDVALRCDPISGHVSLYWYRQALGQGPEFLTYFNYEAQQDKSGLPNDRFSAERPEGSISTLTIQRTEQRDSAMYRCASSSDKGEQFFGPGTRLTVL.

This clonotype was recorded at least ten times. This chain connects TRBV11-2 to TRBJ2-2; 11 bases fit TRBD2. Unmatched junction bases numbered 10, after V lost 5 bases and J lost 5 bases. The germline V gene has CDR1 SGHAT and CDR2 FQNNGV. The CDR3 is 17 residues long. The CDR3 coding sequence is TGTGCCAGCAGCCAACCGACTAGCGGGGCTTCAACCGGGGAGCTGTTTTTT. This sequence encodes CASSQPTSGASTGELFF.

This clonotype was found many times. The chain combines TRBV27 with TRBJ2-7, with no clear D. The germline V gene has CDR1 MNHEY and CDR2 SMNVEV (reference sequence). V dropped 6 bases and J dropped 0 bases, with 9 bases sitting between them. The CDR3 consists of 13 residues. The CDR3 spells CASRMGNSYEQYF. The DNA for the CDR3 is TGTGCCAGCAGGATGGGGAACTCCTACGAGCAGTACTTC.